The 27 T cell receptor beta chains listed next were all sequenced from one sample in a study of post-analysis software for immune sequencing data. The library was made from cDNA and included unique molecular identifiers. TCRdb called the PCR reads again in MiXCR, with one record for every CDR3 protein. This table has around 700,000 distinct CDR3 sequences, roughly three fifths appearing once. These receptors' targets are unknown. Points from the study as a whole: Relative to controls, patients had about five TRBV segments at higher frequency, with TRBV5-6, TRBV5-1 and TRBV20-1 among these.

Sample: blood. The receptor source for this set is a girl aged 2-10 years with multiple sclerosis.

The CDR3 loop reads CASSLAGATNSPLHF. In DNA, the CDR3 is TGTGCCAGCAGCTTAGCAGGGGCCACAAATTCACCCCTCCACTTT. The V call is TRBV7-6, the J call TRBJ1-6, with D possibly being TRBD1 (5 bases). Germline assignment: CDR1 SGHVS and CDR2 FNYEAQ. V shed 0 bases and J shed 7 bases, with 10 bases lying between them. CDR3 length: 15 residues.

J is TRBJ2-5 and V is TRBV7-9, with 7 bases identical to TRBD2. Germline CDR1 SEHNR, CDR2 FQNEAQ (reference sequence). The CDR3 is 15 residues long. Trimming removed 5 bases from V and 0 bases from J; junction bases left unmatched: 6. The CDR3 loop reads CASSPIAGNQETQYF. The DNA of the CDR3 is TGTGCCAGCAGCCCCATAGCGGGCAACCAAGAGACCCAGTACTTC.

The sample holds a few counts of this clonotype. The genes are TRBV7-4 and TRBJ2-1; no clear D gene. Germline-derived CDR1 and CDR2 are SGHVT and SQSDAQ. V was cut by 7 bases and J by 0 bases, with 22 bases left in between. The CDR3 is 18 residues long. CDR3 in amino acids: CASTPGRLGNSSYNEQFF. CDR3 DNA: TGTGCCAGCACCCCAGGACGGTTAGGGAACAGCTCCTACAATGAGCAGTTCTTC.

This clonotype was picked up a small number of times. The chain recombines TRBV29-1 with TRBJ2-2; the D gene could be TRBD1 or TRBD2 (5 bases each). Trimming took 0 bases from V and 2 from J, leaving 13 bases between them. The CDR3 spans 16 residues. Germline V gene lookup returns CDR1 SQVTM and CDR2 ANQGSEA. CDR3 in DNA: TGCAGCGTTGAAGACCGAGGGGCGCCCAACACCGGGGAGCTGTTTTTT. Protein sequence: CSVEDRGAPNTGELFF.

The chain carries TRBV7-2 and TRBJ2-1; TRBD2 might be the D (5 bases). The germline V gene has CDR1 SGHTA and CDR2 FQGNSA. Deletions cut 0 bases from V and 6 bases from J, with 15 bases between. The CDR3 spans 16 residues. The DNA for the CDR3 is TGTGCCAGCAGCTTAGCCGGCGGACGGACTTGCAATGAGCAGTTCTTC. Translating gives CASSLAGGRTCNEQFF.

In this sample, this clonotype turned up many times. The gene calls are TRBV6-6 and TRBJ2-7; D is possibly TRBD2 (5 bases). V was cut by 4 bases and J by 0 bases, with 13 bases left in between. This CDR3 contains 15 residues. Germline V CDR1 and CDR2: MNHNY, SVGAGI (reference sequence). The CDR3 is CASSSASLSSYEQYF. The CDR3 nucleotides read TGTGCCAGCAGTTCGGCTAGCCTCAGCTCCTACGAGCAGTACTTC.

This chain joins TRBV12-3 or TRBV12-4 and TRBJ1-2, with D perhaps TRBD1 (5 bases). The CDR3 totals 15 residues. Deletions cut 2 bases from V and 3 bases from J, with 13 bases between. The CDR3 region is CASSLFAGSDYGYTF. The CDR3 nucleotides read TGTGCCAGCAGTTTATTTGCAGGGTCGGACTATGGCTACACCTTC.

This clonotype was detected a few times. As DNA, the CDR3 is TGCGCCAGCAGCCAACGGGACAGGGCCGACTCCTACAATGAGCAGTTCTTC. This translates into CASSQRDRADSYNEQFF. The chain combines TRBV4-1 with TRBJ2-1, with 9 bases fitting TRBD1. CDR3 size: 17 residues. The V segment lost 2 bases and the J segment 0 bases; nucleotides outside the gene matches: 5. Germline-derived CDR1 and CDR2 are MGHRA and YSYEKL.

This clonotype was detected a few times. The CDR3 DNA reads TGTGCCAGCAGTAGGGCGGGGGCCCACAATGAGCAGTTCTTC. Translation gives CASSRAGAHNEQFF. The V gene is TRBV25-1, the J gene TRBJ2-1, with D perhaps matching TRBD2 (7 bases). Germline lookup yields CDR1 MGHDK and CDR2 SYGVNS. Trimming took off 5 bases at V and 5 bases at J, with 13 bases between the two ends. The CDR3 is made up of 14 amino acids.

This rearrangement joins TRBV6-6 to TRBJ2-7; D may be TRBD2 (7 bases). The CDR3 covers 15 residues. Deletions cut 2 bases from V and 4 bases from J, with 15 bases between. Germline lookup yields CDR1 MNHNY and CDR2 SVGAGI (reference sequence). CDR3 loop: CASSYGRGRRYEQYF. The CDR3 nucleotides are TGTGCCAGCAGTTACGGGAGGGGGAGAAGGTACGAGCAGTACTTC.

The chain employs TRBV3-1 and TRBJ2-7; the D gene is possibly TRBD1 (5 bases). V gave up 4 bases and J gave up 5 bases, with 9 bases separating them. Germline V gene sequence: CDR1 LGHDT, CDR2 YNNKEL (reference sequence). This CDR3 has 12 residues. The CDR3 DNA sequence: TGTGCCAGCAGCCTCGGACACCACGAGCAGTACTTC. This sequence encodes CASSLGHHEQYF.

This chain links TRBV7-2 with TRBJ1-2; D may be TRBD1 (5 bases). V lost 7 bases and J lost 8, with 17 bases in between. The CDR3 totals 13 residues. Germline CDR1 is SGHTA and CDR2 is FQGNSA. The CDR3 nucleotides read TGTGCCAGCAACTTCGGGGACGTCTTGGGCTACACCTTC. As protein: CASNFGDVLGYTF.

The chain is built from TRBV6-6 and TRBJ1-2; the match to TRBD1 covers 8 bases. The V and J ends lost 9 bases and 7 bases, in that order; junction bases with no gene match: 10. Germline V gene lookup returns CDR1 MNHNY and CDR2 SVGAGI (reference sequence). CDR3 length: 13 residues. The CDR3 DNA is TGTGCCAGTTTTTCCCAGGGGGCGGGTGGCTACACCTTC. Translated: CASFSQGAGGYTF.

CDR3 sequence reads: CASSRRQGIYNEQFF. The CDR3, as DNA: TGTGCCAGCAGCAGACGACAGGGAATCTACAATGAGCAGTTCTTC. The chain is built from TRBV7-2 and TRBJ2-1; 7 nucleotides line up with TRBD1. CDR1 and CDR2 from the germline V gene are SGHTA and FQGNSA. This CDR3 has 15 residues. V lost 5 bases to trimming and J lost 3 bases; unmatched junction nucleotides: 7.

The CDR3 region is CASNSAGEYPDTQYF. CDR3 DNA sequence: TGTGCCAGCAACTCAGCGGGAGAGTACCCAGATACGCAGTATTTT. The chain employs TRBV6-2 or TRBV6-3 and TRBJ2-3, with 8 bases fitting TRBD2. Trimming at V came to 7 bases and at J to 4 bases, leaving 10 bases not matched to a gene. CDR3 length: 15 amino acids. CDR1 is MNHEY and CDR2 is SVGEGT in the germline V gene.

The gene calls are TRBV5-5 and TRBJ2-1, with D perhaps matching TRBD2 (5 bases). Germline V lookup: CDR1 SGHKS, CDR2 YYEKEE (reference sequence). The CDR3 spans 16 residues. V lost 1 base to trimming and J lost 5 bases, with 16 bases between them. This chain's CDR3 is CASSLLATTRNNEQFF. The CDR3 bases are TGTGCCAGCAGCTTGTTGGCGACTACCCGAAACAATGAGCAGTTCTTC.

The chain recombines TRBV7-2 with TRBJ2-7, with a tentative D call TRBD1 (5 bases). Germline V gives CDR1 SGHTA, CDR2 FQGNSA. The germline V and J ends were trimmed by 7 bases and 3 bases, with 16 bases remaining between them. CDR3 length: 14 residues. CDR3 residues: CASTLLEDSYEQYF. CDR3 nucleotide sequence: TGTGCCAGCACCCTACTTGAAGACAGCTACGAGCAGTACTTC.

J is TRBJ2-3 and V is TRBV10-2, with TRBD2 matching 9 bases. Germline values: CDR1 WSHSY, CDR2 SAAADI. The CDR3 runs to 15 residues. After removal of 6 bases from V and 2 bases from J, the junction contained 6 bases not matched to a gene. In nucleotides, the CDR3 is TGCGCCAGCAGGGACATAGCGGGGGACACAGATACGCAGTATTTT. It is translated as CASRDIAGDTDTQYF.

The chain uses TRBV6-5 and TRBJ1-2; 7 bases map to TRBD1. The CDR3 runs 15 residues. V gave up 0 bases and J gave up 7 bases; unmatched junction bases: 8. Germline-derived CDR1 and CDR2 are MNHEY and SVGAGI. The CDR3, as DNA: TGTGCCAGCAGTTACTCCCGGGACAGCAGATTTGGCTACACCTTC. Translated: CASSYSRDSRFGYTF.

The genes are TRBV5-1 and TRBJ2-5; 10 bases map to TRBD1. The J call may be in error: the DNA end matches TRBJ2-7 better. This CDR3 has 14 residues. The V gene's germline CDR1 is SGHRS and CDR2 YFSETQ. CDR3 sequence: CASSQGQGRYEQYF. CDR3 bases: TGCGCCAGCAGCCAGGGACAGGGGAGGTACGAGCAGTACTTC.

This sequence joins TRBV11-2 and TRBJ2-5, with 9 nucleotides matching TRBD2. This CDR3 contains 19 residues. In germline, CDR1 is SGHAT, CDR2 FQNNGV. V shed 0 bases and J 0 bases; nucleotides not matched to a gene: 11. The CDR3 protein is CASSLEFGGAGGYQETQYF. DNA of the CDR3: TGTGCCAGCAGCTTAGAATTTGGCGGAGCGGGGGGCTACCAAGAGACCCAGTACTTC.

The genes are TRBV7-3 and TRBJ2-3; the match to TRBD2 covers 7 bases. V lost 2 bases and J lost 5; bases outside the gene matches: 10. CDR3 size: 16 residues. From germline, CDR1 is SGHTA and CDR2 FQGTGA. The chain's CDR3 is CASSLEFGRKRDTQYF. Written as DNA, the CDR3 is TGTGCCAGCAGCTTAGAGTTCGGGAGGAAGAGAGATACGCAGTATTTT.

This rearrangement joins TRBV6-2 or TRBV6-3 to TRBJ2-7; tentatively, D is TRBD2 (6 bases). The CDR3 runs 13 residues. In germline, CDR1 is MNHEY, CDR2 SVGEGT. V was trimmed by 6 bases and J by 4 bases, leaving 13 bases between them. The CDR3 reads CASRPDYQYEQYF. In nucleotides, the CDR3 is TGTGCCAGCAGACCGGACTACCAATACGAGCAGTACTTC.

This clonotype was counted only a few times. The rearrangement links TRBV21-1 to TRBJ1-1. TRBV21-1 is a pseudogene. The CDR3 extends over 12 amino acids. The CDR3 is CASSSFNTEAFF. In nucleotides, the CDR3 is TGTGCCAGCAGCTCTTTTAATACTGAAGCTTTCTTT.

The chain has TRBV10-3 and TRBJ2-5, with 7 bases fitting TRBD1. CDR3 length: 13 amino acids. The germline V gene encodes CDR1 ENHRY and CDR2 SYGVKD. The trim removed 4 bases at V and 5 bases at J, leaving 4 bases unmatched. DNA of the CDR3: TGTGCCATCAGTGGCAGGGGGACGGAGACCCAGTACTTC. Its translation: CAISGRGTETQYF.

The V and J genes are TRBV6-6 and TRBJ2-4, with D hard to call. The end of the DNA fits TRBJ2-7 better, so the J call may be wrong. CDR3 length: 13 residues. Germline CDR1 reads MNHNY; CDR2 reads SVGAGI (reference sequence). CDR3 protein: CASSYADNYEQYF. CDR3 in DNA: TGTGCCAGCAGTTACGCCGACAACTACGAGCAGTACTTC.

The rearrangement uses TRBV10-3 and TRBJ2-1, with 13 bases lining up with TRBD2. The CDR3 has 17 residues. V lost 4 bases and J lost 5; bases outside the gene matches: 8. Per the germline V gene, CDR1 is ENHRY and CDR2 is SYGVKD. The DNA of the CDR3 is TGTGCCATCAGTGGACTAGCGGGAGGTGGGGCCCACAATGAGCAGTTCTTC. Amino acids: CAISGLAGGGAHNEQFF.